Shown below are 2 T cell receptor beta chains from a single sample sequenced in a study of T cells after posttransplantation cyclophosphamide. Profiled with immunoSEQ multiplex PCR; TCRdb holds only in-frame clones, not every one. There are about 30,000 clones in the sample, none observed a single time. Sequencing was done on a sample of PBMCs. All receptors come from a woman younger than 45 in good health and a related stem cell transplant donor.

This clone was seen repeatedly, ten times or more. The chain links TRBV27 to TRBJ1-1, with TRBD1 as a possible D gene (5 bases). Germline V lookup: CDR1 MNHEY, CDR2 SMNVEV (reference sequence). V gave up 6 bases and J gave up 5 bases, with 10 bases separating them. CDR3 size: 12 residues. For the CDR3, the DNA is TGTGCCAGCAGCTATAGGGGAACTGAAGCTTTCTTT. Protein product: CASSYRGTEAFF.

This chain links TRBV29-1 with TRBJ1-5, with 9 bases identical to TRBD1. Germline trimming cut 6 bases from V and 5 bases from J; bases unmatched to any gene: 5. Germline V gene data show CDR1 as SQVTM and CDR2 as ANQGSEA. The CDR3 is 13 amino acids. The chain's CDR3 is CSVVQGADQPQHF. Written as DNA, the CDR3 is TGCAGCGTCGTACAGGGGGCCGATCAGCCCCAGCATTTT.